The text below deals with one T cell receptor (beta chain). What this receptor recognizes is not known. No base qualities exist here, and no much larger clone lies one base off it. A constant-region primer and ProtoScript II reverse transcriptase were used to reverse-transcribe TCRbeta-specific cDNA from approximately 550 ng total RNA. The TCRbeta libraries were prepared through three rounds of nested multiplex PCR following a slightly modified ARM-PCR procedure. Multiplex TRBV1-TRBV30 forward primers and a Cbeta reverse primer were used in the first two PCR rounds, each of which was run for about 10 cycles. A final 25-cycle PCR with Deep VentR polymerase added sample barcodes and Illumina adapters. Amplicons of 200-500 bp were gel-purified with a QIAquick gel extraction kit before sequencing. An Illumina HiSeq 2500 was used to sequence the TCRbeta amplicons, generating 250-bp paired-end reads. In the source study's methods: Trimmomatic v0.33 was used to quality-trim the reads, and FLASH v1.2.11 was used to merge paired reads so that full CDR3 sequences could be recovered. V, D and J germline segments were assigned to the rearranged TCRbeta sequences using MiGEC v1.2.1b. Clonotype statistics, along with Shannon-Wiener diversity indices, were calculated using VDJtools v1.0.0. To reduce sampling bias, subsequent analyses other than the diversity analysis used only the 250 most abundant clonotypes in each sample. TCRdb trimmed the raw reads at Q25, called clones with MiXCR and kept productive beta chains. Rows with a matching CDR3 protein are joined into one entry that keeps the most common DNA and genes. These V and J calls originate from TCRdb's pipeline instead of the authors' own analysis. This sample lists just under 95,000 distinct CDR3 sequences; 65% to 70% were detected once. Around 25% of the sample comes from the top ten.

Total RNA and DNA were co-extracted from roughly 18-30 mg of bulk tissue with the AllPrep DNA/RNA mini kit, without cell sorting. Surgical resection was performed in China between late 2015 and early 2016 on about 5 patients with histopathologically diagnosed primary liver carcinoma. At the time of sampling, the patients had chronic HBV infection and had not received any treatment. Fresh tumor and adjacent tissue pieces were bisected; one half was stored in RNAlater at -80°C, the other sent for histology. Between the V and J ends, shortened by 3 bases and 6 bases respectively, the junction contains 11 bases. There are 13 amino acids in the CDR3, from cysteine to phenylalanine inclusive. The sequence is cut down to CDR3 DNA, 39 bases in frame from base 1. The germline V gene specifies MDHEN as CDR1 and SYDVKM as CDR2. The data derive from a study of tumor-infiltrating lymphocytes in primary liver carcinoma (dated by TCRdb to 2016 to 2017). About the full investigation: Of the five patients, three men and two women aged 30 to 69 years, four had hepatocellular carcinoma and one had combined HCC and intrahepatic cholangiocarcinoma. The five patients had tumors of stage T1-T3 N0M0, with maximum diameters ranging from roughly 4.2 to 10 cm. Samples yielded roughly 3.65 to 7.13 million productive TCRbeta reads; read depth did not differ significantly between tissue types. TCRbeta repertoire sequencing covered approximately 35 specimens from 5 patients: about 25 tumor regions, 5 adjacent noncancerous liver tissues and 5 peripheral blood samples. Repertoires from technical replicates were highly reproducible, with mean shared-clone rates roughly 0.9 and correlation coefficients above 0.98. Across five regions of each liver tumor, along with adjacent normal tissue and blood, the study brought together TCRbeta repertoire sequencing, expression microarrays and whole-exome sequencing. Paper-wide results and their limitations: Because only the TCR beta chain was sequenced and unpaired alpha chains were not captured, true repertoire diversity is likely underestimated. The study included only a few patients, and the authors note findings should be validated in a larger study. Because the samples were bulk and unsorted, CD4+ and CD8+ T cell repertoires could not be compared. Repertoire overlap was found to be higher between tumor regions (mean roughly 35%) than between tumor-adjacent (roughly 17%) or tumor-blood (about 14%) pairs, consistent with antigen-driven expansion. A significantly larger repertoire fraction was made up by the top 250 clones in tumors than in blood (p = 0.039).

The rearrangement joined TRBV28 to TRBJ1-2; the D gene is unclear. The material sequenced was tumor-adjacent normal liver tissue. The clonotype originates from a man in his forties with primary liver carcinoma and hepatitis B virus infection. The CDR3 amino acid sequence is: CASSFGQKNGYTF. The nucleotide sequence is TGTGCCAGCAGTTTCGGGCAGAAGAATGGCTACACCTTC.